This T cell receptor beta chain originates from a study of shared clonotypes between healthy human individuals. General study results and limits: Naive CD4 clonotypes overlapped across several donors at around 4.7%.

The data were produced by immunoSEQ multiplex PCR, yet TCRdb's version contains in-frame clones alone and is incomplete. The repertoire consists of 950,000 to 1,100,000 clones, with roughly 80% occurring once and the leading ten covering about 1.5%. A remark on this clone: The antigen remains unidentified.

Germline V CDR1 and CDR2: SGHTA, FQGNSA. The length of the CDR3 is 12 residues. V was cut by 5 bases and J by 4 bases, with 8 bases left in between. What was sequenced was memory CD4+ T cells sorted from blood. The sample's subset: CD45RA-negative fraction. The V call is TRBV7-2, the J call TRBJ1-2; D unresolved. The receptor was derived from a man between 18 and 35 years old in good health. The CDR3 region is CASSQRIYGYTF. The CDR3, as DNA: TGTGCCAGCAGCCAACGGATCTATGGCTACACCTTC.